The table lists the clone carrying this T cell receptor (beta chain) with many counts. The antigen is unknown. The library targeted TCRbeta and was prepared with unique molecular identifiers. A single record per CDR3 protein comes from TCRdb applying MiXCR to the PCR reads. This sample has around 800,000 distinct CDR3 sequences; 15% to 20% occur once, and the top ten carry roughly 5%. Germline CDR1 reads SGHRS; CDR2 reads YFSETQ. The CDR3 sequence is 14 residues long. V was pared by 0 bases and J by 2 bases, with 9 bases between. The sample comes from a study of T-cell reconstitution after alpha-beta-depleted transplantation in children. Study conclusions and caveats: The origin of alpha-beta T cells about two months after transplant was reportedly several hundred expanded graft clones. T-cell counts and diversity at one year following transplant were attributed mainly to newly produced T cells.

Material: PBMCs, mostly from graft donor cells, obtained 360 days after TCRalphabeta/CD19-depleted stem cell transplant. The V call is TRBV5-1, the J call TRBJ2-7; D is possibly TRBD2 (5 bases). This TCR was recovered from a male patient under 18 who had a stem cell transplant for acute lymphoblastic leukemia, so the T cells may come from the graft donor. DNA of the CDR3: TGCGCCAGCAGCTTGGGGCGGGCCACCTACGAGCAGTACTTC. Its translation: CASSLGRATYEQYF.